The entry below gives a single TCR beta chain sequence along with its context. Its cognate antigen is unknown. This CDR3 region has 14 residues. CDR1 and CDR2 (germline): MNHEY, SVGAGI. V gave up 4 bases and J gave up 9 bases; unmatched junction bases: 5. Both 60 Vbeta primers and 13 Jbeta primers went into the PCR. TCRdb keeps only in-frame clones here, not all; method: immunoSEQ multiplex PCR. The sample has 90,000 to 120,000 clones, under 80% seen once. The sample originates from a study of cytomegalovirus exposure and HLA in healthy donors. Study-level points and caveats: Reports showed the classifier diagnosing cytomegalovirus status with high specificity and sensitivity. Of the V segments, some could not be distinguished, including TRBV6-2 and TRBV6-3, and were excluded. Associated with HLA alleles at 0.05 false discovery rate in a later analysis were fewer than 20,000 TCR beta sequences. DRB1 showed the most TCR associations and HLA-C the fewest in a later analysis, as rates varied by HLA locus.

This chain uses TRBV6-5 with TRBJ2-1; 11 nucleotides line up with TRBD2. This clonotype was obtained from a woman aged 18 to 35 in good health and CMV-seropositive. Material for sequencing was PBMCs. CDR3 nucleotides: TGTGCCAGCAGTTCGACTAGCGGGGTATCTGAGCAGTTCTTC. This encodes CASSSTSGVSEQFF.